This T cell receptor (beta chain) was observed in a study of T cells in Graves' hyperthyroidism and ophthalmopathy. This clonotype has at least ten counts. It was RNA transcripts that yielded the amplified TCR beta CDR3 regions. HTBI primers were the set used in a first-round RT-PCR of the TCR CDR3. TCRdb analysed the multiplex PCR reads with MiXCR anew, one entry per CDR3 protein. The sample yields about 350,000 distinct CDR3 sequences, about a fifth seen once. After removal of 4 bases from V and 5 bases from J, the junction contained 4 bases not matched to a gene. The CDR3 consists of 13 residues. Germline V lookup: CDR1 SNHLY, CDR2 FYNNEI.

The gene calls are TRBV2 and TRBJ1-1; 7 bases agree with TRBD1. The sample consisted of blood. The TCR comes from a woman aged 18-29 years with Graves' hyperthyroidism. CDR3: CASSAQGGTEAFF. The DNA of the CDR3 is TGTGCCAGCAGTGCGCAGGGGGGGACTGAAGCTTTCTTT.